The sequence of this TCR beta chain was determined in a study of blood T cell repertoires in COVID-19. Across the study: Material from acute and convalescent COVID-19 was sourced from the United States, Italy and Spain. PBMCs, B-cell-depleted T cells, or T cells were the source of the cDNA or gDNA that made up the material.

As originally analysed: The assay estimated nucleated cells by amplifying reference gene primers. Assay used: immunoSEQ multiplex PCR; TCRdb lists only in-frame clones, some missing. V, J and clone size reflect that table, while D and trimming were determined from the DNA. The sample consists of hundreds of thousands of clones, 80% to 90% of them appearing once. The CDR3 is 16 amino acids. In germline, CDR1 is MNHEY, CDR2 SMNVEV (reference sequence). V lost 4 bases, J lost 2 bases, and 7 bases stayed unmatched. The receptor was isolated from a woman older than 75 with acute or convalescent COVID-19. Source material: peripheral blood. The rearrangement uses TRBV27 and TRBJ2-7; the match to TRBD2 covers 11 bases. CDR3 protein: CASSSHLAGGPYEQYF. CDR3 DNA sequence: TGTGCCAGCAGTTCCCACCTAGCGGGAGGCCCCTACGAGCAGTACTTC.